This T cell receptor (beta chain) appears in the sequencing data of a study of cytomegalovirus exposure and HLA in healthy donors. Overall study context: A later analysis reported the 120 or so validation repertoires used the same platform as the 550 to 800 first-cohort repertoires. Study findings and constraints: According to a subsequent analysis, TCR clusters from the first cohort were inclined to appear together in the roughly 120 validation repertoires.

For this clone: Its specificity is unknown.

This CDR3 has 13 amino acids. The ends were cut back, 4 bases at V and 2 bases at J, with 6 bases in the middle. Germline assignment: CDR1 SEHNR and CDR2 FQNEAQ (reference sequence). Sequencing was performed with immunoSEQ multiplex PCR; in TCRdb, only in-frame clones are kept and a portion is missing. Of some 140,000 clones in the sample, approximately 86% are singletons; the top ten hold about a fifth. The receptor's source is a man younger than 30 in good health and CMV-seropositive. Sequencing input: PBMCs. This chain connects TRBV7-9 to TRBJ1-5; D gene uncertain. The CDR3 reads CASSSFGNQPQHF. DNA for the CDR3: TGTGCCAGCAGCTCCTTTGGCAATCAGCCCCAGCATTTT.